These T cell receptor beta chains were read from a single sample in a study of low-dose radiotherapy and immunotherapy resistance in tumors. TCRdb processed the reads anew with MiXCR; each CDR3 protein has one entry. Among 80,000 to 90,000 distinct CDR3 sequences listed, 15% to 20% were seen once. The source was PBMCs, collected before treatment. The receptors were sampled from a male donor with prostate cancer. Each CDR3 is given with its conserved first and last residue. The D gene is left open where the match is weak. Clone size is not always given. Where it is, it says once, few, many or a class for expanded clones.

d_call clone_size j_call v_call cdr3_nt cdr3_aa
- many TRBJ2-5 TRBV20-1 TGCAGTGCTAGAGATGCGGGGGCCCAGAATGGGGCCCAGTACTTC CSARDAGAQNGAQYF
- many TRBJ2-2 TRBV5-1 TGCGCCAGCAGCTTCAGGCGCGCGGGGCTGTTTTTT CASSFRRAGLFF
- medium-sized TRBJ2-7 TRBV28 TGTGCCAGCAGCGGCCAGAGGTACGAGCAGTACTTC CASSGQRYEQYF
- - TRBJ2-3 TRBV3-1 TGTGCCAGCAGCCGCCGGGACACCACAGATACGCAGTATTTT CASSRRDTTDTQYF
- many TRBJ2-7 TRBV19 TGTGCCAGTAGGGAGGGGACGGTACCCTACGAGCAGTACTTC CASREGTVPYEQYF
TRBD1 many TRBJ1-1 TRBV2 TGTGCCAGCACACAGGGGGAAAACGGTGAAGCTTTCTTT CASTQGENGEAFF
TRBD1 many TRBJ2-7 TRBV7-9 TGTGCCAGCAGCTTAGCGAAGAGGGGGCTCTACGAGCAGTACTTC CASSLAKRGLYEQYF
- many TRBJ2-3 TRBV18 TGTGCCAGCTCACCACTGCCGTATTTGAGCACAGATACGCAGTATTTT CASSPLPYLSTDTQYF
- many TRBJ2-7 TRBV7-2 TGTGCCAGCACACTAGACTCCTACGAGCAGTACTTC CASTLDSYEQYF
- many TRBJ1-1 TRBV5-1 TGCGCCAGCAGCTCAACTTGGGGGAGGAAGGACACTGAAGCTTTCTTT CASSSTWGRKDTEAFF
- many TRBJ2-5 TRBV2 TGTGCCAGCAGTGAATTGGTGCAGAGGACTAAAGAGACCCAGTACTTC CASSELVQRTKETQYF
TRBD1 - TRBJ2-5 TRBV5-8 TGTGCCAGCAGCTTCCGGACAGGGGGAGAGGGGACCCAGTACTTC CASSFRTGGEGTQYF
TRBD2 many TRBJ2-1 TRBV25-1 TGTGCCGCGGGGGAACCCTACAATGAGCAGTTCTTC CAAGEPYNEQFF
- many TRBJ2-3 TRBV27 TGTGCCAGCAGCCCGGGTGCGTCTAGCACAGATACGCAGTATTTT CASSPGASSTDTQYF
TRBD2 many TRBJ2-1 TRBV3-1 TGTGCCAGCAGCCAAGACGCCGGCGGGGGGAAGCAGTTCTTC CASSQDAGGGKQFF
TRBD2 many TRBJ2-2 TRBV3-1 TGTGCCAGCAGCCCGGGACTAGCGGGGGGACGAAACACCGGGGAGCTGTTTTTT CASSPGLAGGRNTGELFF
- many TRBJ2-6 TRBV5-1 TGCGCCAGCAGCTTCCCCTCTGGGGCCAACGTCCTGACTTTC CASSFPSGANVLTF
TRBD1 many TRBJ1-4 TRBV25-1 TGTGCCAGCAGGAGGGGGAAGGGACAGCGAAATGAAAAACTGTTTTTT CASRRGKGQRNEKLFF
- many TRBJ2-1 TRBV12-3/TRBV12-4 TGTGCCAGCAGTTCCGACAGGTCTAGCTCCTACAATGAGCAGTTCTTC CASSSDRSSSYNEQFF
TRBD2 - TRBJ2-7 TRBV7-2 TGTGCCACCGAGCGGGGGGGAGCCCACGAGCAGTACTTC CATERGGAHEQYF
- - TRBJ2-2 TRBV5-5 TGTGCCAGCAGCTTTAGACAGGTTAACACCGGGGAGCTGTTTTTT CASSFRQVNTGELFF
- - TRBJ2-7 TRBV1 TGCGCCAGCAGCCAAGATCGCCATGGCGCATACGAGCAGTACTTC CASSQDRHGAYEQYF
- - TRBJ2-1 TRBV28 TGTGCCAGCAGTCACAGAGATGAGCAGTTCTTC CASSHRDEQFF
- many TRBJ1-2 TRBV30 TGTGCCTGGAGTGTGAGTCCCTATGGCTACACCTTC CAWSVSPYGYTF
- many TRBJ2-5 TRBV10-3 TGTGCCATCAGGACAGAAGAGACCCAGTACTTC CAIRTEETQYF
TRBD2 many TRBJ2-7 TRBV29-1 TGCAGCGCCTCCGACGGTTTGCGGGGGGTATGGGAGCAGTACTTC CSASDGLRGVWEQYF
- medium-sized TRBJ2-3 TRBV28 TGTGCCAGCAGCCCCGGGGCGGATACGCAGTATTTT CASSPGADTQYF
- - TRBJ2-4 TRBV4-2 TGTGCCAGCAGCCATGCAGGGGCGCAGAACATTCAGTACTTC CASSHAGAQNIQYF
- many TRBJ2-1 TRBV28 TGTGCCAGCAGGAATGAGCAGTTCTTC CASRNEQFF
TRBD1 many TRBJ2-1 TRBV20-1 TGCAGTGCTAGGGGGGCAGGGGGCGGTAGCTCCTACAATGAGCAGTTCTTC CSARGAGGGSSYNEQFF
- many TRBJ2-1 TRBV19 TGTGCCAGTAGAAAAGGGACAGCGGGCTCCCGACTACGCGGGCAGTTCTTC CASRKGTAGSRLRGQFF
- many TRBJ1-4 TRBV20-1 TGCAGTGCCGACGGGGGGAGGGTTGTAAAACTGTTTTTT CSADGGRVVKLFF
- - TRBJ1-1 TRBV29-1 TGCAGCGGTGGGGGGGCGAACACTGAAGCTTTCTTT CSGGGANTEAFF
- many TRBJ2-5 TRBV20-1 TGCAGTGCAACCCCGCCGGGGGGCGTAGAGACCCAGTACTTC CSATPPGGVETQYF
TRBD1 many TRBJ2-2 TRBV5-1 TGCGCCAGCAGTTGGACAGGGGGAACCGGGGAGCTGTTTTTT CASSWTGGTGELFF
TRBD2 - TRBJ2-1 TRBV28 TGTGCCAGCAAGTCTATAGCGGGAGTGTACCGAAATGAGCAGTTCTTC CASKSIAGVYRNEQFF
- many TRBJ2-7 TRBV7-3 TGTGCCAGCAGCATAGACCCAGGGAGAAACTACGAGCAGTACTTC CASSIDPGRNYEQYF
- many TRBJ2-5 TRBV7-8 TGTGCCAGCAGCCCCCTGGGTCTAGACCAAGAGACCCAGTACTTC CASSPLGLDQETQYF
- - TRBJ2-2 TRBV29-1 - CSVKAPGQGTGELFFFFFFFFF
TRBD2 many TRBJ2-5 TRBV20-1 TGCAGTGCTCCTACCACACTAGCGGCCCAAGAGACCCAGTACTTC CSAPTTLAAQETQYF
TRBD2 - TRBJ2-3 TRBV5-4 TGTGCCAGCAGCTTGGCCGGGACTAGCGGGGGGAGCACAGATACGCAGTATTTT CASSLAGTSGGSTDTQYF
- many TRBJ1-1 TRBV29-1 TGCAGCGCCGGGAACACTGAAGCTTTCTTT CSAGNTEAFF
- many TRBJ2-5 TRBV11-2 TGTGCCAGCAGCTTAGTTAGTAGGGGCGAGACCCAGTACTTC CASSLVSRGETQYF
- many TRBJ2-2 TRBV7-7 TGTGCCAGCAGCTTCCGTGGGACCGGGGAGCTGTTTTTT CASSFRGTGELFF
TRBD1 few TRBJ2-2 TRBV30 TGTGCCGGGACAGTCAGGGGCACCGGGGAGCTGTTTTTT CAGTVRGTGELFF
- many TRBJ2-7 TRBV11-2 TGTGCCAGCAGCAACCACCTGGGGCTCGAGCAGTACTTC CASSNHLGLEQYF